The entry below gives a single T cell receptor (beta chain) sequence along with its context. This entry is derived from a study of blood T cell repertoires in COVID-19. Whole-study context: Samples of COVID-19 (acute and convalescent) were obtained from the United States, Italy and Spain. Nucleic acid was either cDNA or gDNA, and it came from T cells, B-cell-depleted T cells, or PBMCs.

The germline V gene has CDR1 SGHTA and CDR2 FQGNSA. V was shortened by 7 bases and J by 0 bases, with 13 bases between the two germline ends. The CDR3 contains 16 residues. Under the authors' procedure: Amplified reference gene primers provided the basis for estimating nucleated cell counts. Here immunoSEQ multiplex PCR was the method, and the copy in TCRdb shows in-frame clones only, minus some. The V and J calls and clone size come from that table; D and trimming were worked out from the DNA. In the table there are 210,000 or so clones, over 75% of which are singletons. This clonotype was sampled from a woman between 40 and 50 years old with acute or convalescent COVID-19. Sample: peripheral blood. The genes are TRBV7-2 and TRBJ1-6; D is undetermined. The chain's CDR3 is CASTQRISSYNSPLHF. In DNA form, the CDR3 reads TGTGCCAGCACCCAGAGGATAAGCTCCTATAATTCACCCCTCCACTTT.